This T cell receptor beta chain comes out of a study of cytomegalovirus exposure and HLA in healthy donors (dated by TCRdb to 2017 to 2019). For context, the study as a whole: An earlier analysis of roughly 610 of the donors reported 250 to 300 Gb of sequence data and 117 million unique TCR beta sequences obtained from roughly 170 million T cells. Roughly 290 gigabases of sequencing data and around 80 million unique TCR sequences made up an early release that covered some 640 HLA-typed donors. Of the 350 to 450 genotyped donors, roughly 80% were placed in the genetic ancestry cluster associated with self-reported Caucasian donors. The study aimed to test whether cataloging public T cell receptors could reveal signatures of past pathogen exposure. The T cell repertoires of some 670 subjects were profiled by immunosequencing and related to cytomegalovirus serostatus. In addition to the first cohort of 650 to 750 subjects, a separate validation cohort of approximately 130 different subjects was used. High-throughput TCR immunosequencing, statistical association of individual TCRs with disease status, and machine learning were combined to predict cytomegalovirus infection status. To study patterns of TCR occurrence, a later analysis re-analyzed previously published TCR beta repertoires from around 670 donors and added high-resolution HLA genotyping. In the later analysis, no new phenotypic data were used to find candidate immune exposures; instead, reliance was placed on TCR beta sequences and their occurrence across donors. An earlier analysis of 500 to 650 of the donors applied high-throughput TCR beta sequencing to assess whether each TCR beta V gene segment acted as functional or pseudogenic. Donor age, sex, ethnicity and CMV serostatus were compiled together with the repertoire data. A later genetic analysis used genome-wide SNP genotypes for about 60% of the roughly 670 donors, treating that subset as a discovery cohort. All discovery cohort repertoires had been generated on a single sequencing platform. HLA typing covered class I and class II loci at four-digit resolution. The number of typed donors differed by locus: 629-630 for A, B, C, DRB1 and DQB1; 500 to 550 for DQA1; approximately 600 for DPA1; and approximately 450 for DPB1. Roughly 5 DR-DQ haplotypes were handled as single units for association and clustering because linkage in the cohort was strong. Among over 350 genotyped donors of the cohort, an average of roughly 240,000 unique TCR beta nucleotide sequences were sequenced per donor, around a sixth of them non-productive. Broader findings and caveats from the paper: In vitro tests confirmed that three of the cytomegalovirus-associated TCR beta chains recognize cytomegalovirus antigens. A later analysis found that HLA-associated TCR beta chains were more clonally expanded and had lower generation probabilities than equally common non-associated chains. A total of 150 or so TCR beta chains were listed by the study as associated with cytomegalovirus. A cluster of highly shared sequence variants was judged likely to be a technical artifact of the sequencing pipeline. Linkage disequilibrium might explain the correlated functional status among segregating V segments, but an unknown experimental factor could not be ruled out. Presence/absence analyses assumed roughly uniform sequencing depth across donors, an assumption that may not hold. A further reported finding was that TCR beta sequences accurately predicted the HLA-A and HLA-B alleles for most subjects in the first cohort. In an earlier analysis of some 640 of the donors, most TCR beta V segments were observed in productive rearrangements about 90% or about 30% of the time, broadly matching IMGT annotations. According to a later analysis, parvovirus B19, influenza, CMV and Epstein-Barr virus appeared linked to several top co-occurrence clusters. V-gene and J-gene trimming of TCR beta chains was associated with a missense DCLRE1C variant in a later genetic analysis, and the association was replicated in an independent cohort. The cohort was sequenced for TCR beta chains only, and without alpha or paired-chain data the features that could be detected were limited. The only immune exposure information available for the cohort was CMV serostatus. When HLA alleles, especially DR and DQ, strongly co-occurred, TCR associations were difficult to assign to individual alleles. In a later analysis, the rate of TCR association differed among HLA loci, with DRB1 alleles having the most associated TCRs and HLA-C alleles having the fewest. The classifier was reported to diagnose cytomegalovirus status with high specificity and sensitivity in both the original cohort and the validation cohort. Compared with the 666-donor mean, donors in an Asian-associated ancestry cluster had fewer N-insertions in productive TCRs, according to a later genetic analysis. It was suggested by the authors that the approach could potentially be generalized to other disease states and immunological phenotypes. While some public TCRs were present in many individuals, most TCR sequences turned up only very rarely across donors. A later analysis found that most CMV-associated TCR beta chains appeared HLA-restricted, with HLA associations seemingly driven largely by CMV exposure. A later analysis associated 16,951 TCR beta sequences with specific HLA alleles at a false discovery rate of 0.05. Fewer than 20 rarely observed V segments, including chromosome 9 orphons, were excluded from the earlier analysis of about 500 of the donors because counts were too low. Because HLA typing was unavailable for some donors at each locus, only the typed subset was used in association tests.

Library generation was performed with the immunoSEQ multiplex PCR assay. For the multiplex PCR, a mixture combining 60 forward primers for TCR Vbeta segments and 13 reverse primers for TCR Jbeta segments was used. Amplification of the CDR3 region of rearranged TCR beta genes was performed with a multiplex PCR assay on genomic DNA. Amplified TCR beta libraries were sequenced as 87-base-pair reads on the Illumina HiSeq System. From the authors' description of their analysis: A later analysis tallied around 82 million unique TCR beta chains across the 660 or so repertoires, and around 9.9 million of those chains were shared by two or more donors. Raw reads were error-corrected and collapsed into unique sequences with a nearest-neighbor algorithm that merged closely related sequences to remove PCR and sequencing errors. CDR3 sequences were aligned to IMGT reference sequences to assign V, D and J gene segments. Each retained sequence needed at least a six-nucleotide match to both a V gene segment and a J gene segment. Rearrangements were called productive when the CDR3 lacked stop codons and stayed in frame with V and J; all others were non-productive. Following IMGT convention, CDR3 was defined as the stretch from the second conserved V-encoded cysteine up to the conserved J-encoded phenylalanine. In an earlier analysis of more than 550 of the donors, sequences lacking an unambiguous match to a single V gene segment were excluded. An earlier analysis of 500 to 600 of the donors classified V segments as functional when productive rearrangements were above 56.7% and as segregating when the standard deviation between donors was above 5%. To diagnose cytomegalovirus status from the catalog of TCR beta chain sequences, a statistical classification framework was built. In a later analysis, V and J genes were assigned by comparing TCR nucleotide sequences against IMGT/GENE-DB human TR gene sequences. A later analysis assigned CDR3 sequences and most-parsimonious VDJ recombination scenarios with the TCRdist pipeline. In a later analysis, each TCR beta chain was defined by its CDR3 amino acid sequence together with its V-gene family, and reads without a unique V-gene family were excluded. In a later analysis, some 600 highly shared, low-generation-probability nucleotide sequences were removed to address suspected cross-contamination and a sequencing artifact. A later analysis calculated a clonal expansion index for each public chain from normalized within-repertoire ranks of inferred template counts. In a later analysis, generation probabilities were computed with a VDJ recombination model fitted to out-of-frame rearrangements, and the resulting probabilities were checked against IGoR. In a later analysis, TCR-TCR, TCR-HLA and TCR-CMV co-occurrence was scored with hypergeometric tests, and a repertoire-size bias correction was applied to TCR pairs. False discovery rates were estimated in a later analysis by permuting HLA or CMV assignments 20 times. In a later analysis, co-occurring TCRs were grouped using DBSCAN, with TCRdist sequence similarity added in when clustering inside HLA-allele-positive subsets. Co-occurrence clustering excluded repertoires with fewer than 30,000 or more than 120,000 public chains, plus five with anomalous nucleotide sharing. This is the immuneACCESS table as TCRdb keeps it, with only in-frame sequences that have V and J called. A part of the clones is gone; compared with another copy, unresolved V genes explain less than half, and the rest is unexplained. From that table come the V and J calls and clone size; the DNA was used to work out D and trimming. The sample profile shows over 110,000 clones; roughly 74% of them were found once. The biggest ten clones account for roughly 6.2% of the sample.

In total, approximately 700 healthy bone marrow donors made up the cohort. All cohort members were sampled while nominally healthy, although unrecorded immune exposures were likely present. The donor tested CMV seropositive and was one of the 289 seropositive cohort members. A peripheral blood sample was collected from each donor, and TCR beta sequencing was performed on peripheral blood mononuclear cells. The Qiagen DNeasy Blood Extraction Kit was used to extract genomic DNA from the blood cell samples. In the case of this clone: Its antigen is unknown. No base qualities exist here, and no much larger clone lies one base off it.

Sequencing was performed on PBMCs. This clonotype was sampled from a woman aged 40 to 55 in good health and CMV-seropositive.

The nucleotides are TGTGCCAGCAGTTTCGTGACAGGGTACAATCAGCCCCAGCATTTT. This sequence encodes CASSFVTGYNQPQHF. Recombination joined TRBV28 with TRBJ1-5; 7 central bases correspond to TRBD1. The cysteine opens and the phenylalanine closes a CDR3 of 15 amino acids. Here the CDR3 DNA is all that survives: 45 bases in frame from base 1. From a lookup of the germline V gene, CDR1 and CDR2 are MDHEN and SYDVKM. The germline V end is reduced by 3 bases and the J end by 3 bases; junction bases left unmatched: 5.